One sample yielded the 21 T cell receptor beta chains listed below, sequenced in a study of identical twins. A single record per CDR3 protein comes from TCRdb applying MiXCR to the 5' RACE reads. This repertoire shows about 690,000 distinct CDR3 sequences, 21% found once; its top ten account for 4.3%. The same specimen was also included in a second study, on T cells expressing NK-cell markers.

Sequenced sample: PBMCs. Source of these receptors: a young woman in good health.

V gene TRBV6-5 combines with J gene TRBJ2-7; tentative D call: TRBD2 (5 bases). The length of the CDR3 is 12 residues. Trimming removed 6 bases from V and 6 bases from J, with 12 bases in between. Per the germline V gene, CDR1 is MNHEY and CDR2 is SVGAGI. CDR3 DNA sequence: TGTGCCAGCAGGCCCGGTCGGGGCGAGCAGTACTTC. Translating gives CASRPGRGEQYF.

This chain's CDR3 is CASSYGTRSPLHF. The CDR3 DNA reads TGTGCCAGCAGTTACGGGACCAGGTCACCCCTCCACTTT. V is TRBV6-5 and J is TRBJ1-6, with TRBD1 as a possible D gene (5 bases). The V end was cut by 2 bases, the J end by 10 bases, with 9 bases between. This CDR3 is 13 amino acids long. Per germline, CDR1 MNHEY and CDR2 SVGAGI.

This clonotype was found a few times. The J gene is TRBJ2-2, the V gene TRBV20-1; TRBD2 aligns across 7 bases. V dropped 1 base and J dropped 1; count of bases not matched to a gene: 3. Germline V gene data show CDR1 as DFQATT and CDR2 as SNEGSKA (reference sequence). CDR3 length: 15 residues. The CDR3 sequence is CSARVGGRNTGELFF. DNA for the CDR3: TGCAGTGCTAGAGTGGGGGGGAGGAACACCGGGGAGCTGTTTTTT.

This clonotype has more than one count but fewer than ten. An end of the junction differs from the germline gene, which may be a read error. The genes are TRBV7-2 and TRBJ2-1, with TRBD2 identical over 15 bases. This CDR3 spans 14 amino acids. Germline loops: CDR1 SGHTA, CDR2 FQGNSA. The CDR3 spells CASSLAGTSGRRAF. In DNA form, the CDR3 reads TGTGCCAGCAGCTTAGCCGGGACTAGCGGGAGGCGGGCCTTC.

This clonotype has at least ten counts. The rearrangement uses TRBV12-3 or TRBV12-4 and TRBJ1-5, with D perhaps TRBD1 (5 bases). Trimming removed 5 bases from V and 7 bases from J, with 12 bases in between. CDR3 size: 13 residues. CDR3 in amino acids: CASSGGLGQPQHF. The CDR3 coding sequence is TGTGCCAGCAGTGGGGGATTGGGGCAGCCCCAGCATTTT.

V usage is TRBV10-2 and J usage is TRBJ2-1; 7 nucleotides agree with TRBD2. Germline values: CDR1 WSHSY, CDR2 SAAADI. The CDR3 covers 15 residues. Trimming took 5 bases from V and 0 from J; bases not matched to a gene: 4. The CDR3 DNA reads TGCGCCAGCAGTTCACTAGCGCGCTCCTACAATGAGCAGTTCTTC. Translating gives CASSSLARSYNEQFF.

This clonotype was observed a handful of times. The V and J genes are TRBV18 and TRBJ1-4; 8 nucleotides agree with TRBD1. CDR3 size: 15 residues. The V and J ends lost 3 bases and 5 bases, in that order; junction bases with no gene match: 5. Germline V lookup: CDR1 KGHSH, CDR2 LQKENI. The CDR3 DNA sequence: TGTGCCAGCTCACCTCGGACAGGGATGAATGAAAAACTGTTTTTT. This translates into CASSPRTGMNEKLFF.

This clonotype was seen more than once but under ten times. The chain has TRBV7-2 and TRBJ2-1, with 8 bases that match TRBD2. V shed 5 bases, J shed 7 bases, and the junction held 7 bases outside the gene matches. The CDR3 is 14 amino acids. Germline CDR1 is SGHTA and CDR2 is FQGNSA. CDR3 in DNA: TGTGCCAGCAGCCCCAAGACTAGCGTGAATGAGCAGTTCTTC. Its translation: CASSPKTSVNEQFF.

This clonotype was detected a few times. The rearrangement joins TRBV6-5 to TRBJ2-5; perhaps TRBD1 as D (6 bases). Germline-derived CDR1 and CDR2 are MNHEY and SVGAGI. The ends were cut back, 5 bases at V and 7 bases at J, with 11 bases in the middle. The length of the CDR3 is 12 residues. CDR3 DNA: TGTGCCAGCAGTAGGGGGACGGGGACCCAGTACTTC. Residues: CASSRGTGTQYF.

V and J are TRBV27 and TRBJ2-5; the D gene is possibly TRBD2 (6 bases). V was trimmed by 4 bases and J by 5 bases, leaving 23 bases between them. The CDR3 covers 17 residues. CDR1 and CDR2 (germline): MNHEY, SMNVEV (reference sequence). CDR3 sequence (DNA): TGTGCCAGCAGTTCCCTGGTGGAATGGGGGACTGACGAGACCCAGTACTTC. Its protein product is CASSSLVEWGTDETQYF.

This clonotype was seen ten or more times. The CDR3 DNA is TGCAGTGCCCCGGGACAGGGGTACACCCTCCACTTT. It codes for CSAPGQGYTLHF. The chain has TRBV20-1 and TRBJ1-6; 10 bases line up with TRBD1. J lost 14 bases, V lost 6 bases, and 7 bases had no gene match. The CDR3 loop spans 12 amino acids. Looked up from germline, CDR1 is DFQATT and CDR2 is SNEGSKA (reference sequence).

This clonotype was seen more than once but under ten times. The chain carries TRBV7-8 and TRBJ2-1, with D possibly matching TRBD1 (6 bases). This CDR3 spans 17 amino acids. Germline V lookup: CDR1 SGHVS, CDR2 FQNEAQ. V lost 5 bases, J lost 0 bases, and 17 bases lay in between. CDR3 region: CASSPRGVPGSYNEQFF. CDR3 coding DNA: TGTGCCAGCAGCCCCAGGGGAGTCCCGGGCTCCTACAATGAGCAGTTCTTC.

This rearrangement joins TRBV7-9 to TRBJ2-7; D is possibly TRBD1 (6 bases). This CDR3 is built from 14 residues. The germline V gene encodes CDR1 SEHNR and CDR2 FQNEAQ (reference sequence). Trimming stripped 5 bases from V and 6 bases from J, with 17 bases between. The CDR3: CASSPWNRVAEQYF. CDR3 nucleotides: TGTGCCAGCAGCCCGTGGAACAGGGTCGCCGAGCAGTACTTC. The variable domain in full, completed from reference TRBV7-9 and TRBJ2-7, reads DTGVSQNPRHKITKRGQNVTFRCDPISEHNRLYWYRQTLGQGPEFLTYFQNEAQLEKSRLLSDRFSAERPKGSFSTLEIQRTEQGDSAMYLCASSPWNRVAEQYFGPGTRLTVT.

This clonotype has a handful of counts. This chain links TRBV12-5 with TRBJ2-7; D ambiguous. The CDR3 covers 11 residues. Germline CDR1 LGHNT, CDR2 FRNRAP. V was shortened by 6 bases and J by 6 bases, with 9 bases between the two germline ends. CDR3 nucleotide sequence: TGTGCTAGTGGGACCCCCAGCGAGCAGTACTTC. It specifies CASGTPSEQYF.

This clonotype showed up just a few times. DNA of the CDR3: TGTGCCAGCAGCTTACGCCTAGCGCACGGAGGGCAGTACTTC. Amino acid sequence: CASSLRLAHGGQYF. The chain recombines TRBV7-2 with TRBJ2-7; possibly TRBD2 for D (6 bases). Germline-derived CDR1 and CDR2 are SGHTA and FQGNSA. Trimming took 2 bases from V and 9 from J, leaving 17 bases between them. CDR3 size: 14 residues. Together with reference TRBV7-2 and TRBJ2-7, the CDR3 gives the full variable domain: GAGVSQSPSNKVTEKGKDVELRCDPISGHTALYWYRQSLGQGLEFLIYFQGNSAPDKSGLPSDRFSAERTGGSVSTLTIQRTQQEDSAVYLCASSLRLAHGGQYFGPGTRLTVT.

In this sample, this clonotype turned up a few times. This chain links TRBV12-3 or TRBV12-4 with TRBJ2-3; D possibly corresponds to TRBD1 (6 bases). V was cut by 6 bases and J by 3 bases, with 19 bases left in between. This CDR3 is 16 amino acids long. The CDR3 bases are TGTGCCAGCAGGGGGGCGCTCAGGGTTTTAACAGATACGCAGTATTTT. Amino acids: CASRGALRVLTDTQYF.

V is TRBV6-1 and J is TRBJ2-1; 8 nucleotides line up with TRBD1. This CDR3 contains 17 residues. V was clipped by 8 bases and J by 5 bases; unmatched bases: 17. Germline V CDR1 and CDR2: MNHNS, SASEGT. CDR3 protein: CASASGTGRLWDNEQFF. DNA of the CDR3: TGTGCCAGCGCCTCCGGGACAGGCCGTTTGTGGGACAATGAGCAGTTCTTC.

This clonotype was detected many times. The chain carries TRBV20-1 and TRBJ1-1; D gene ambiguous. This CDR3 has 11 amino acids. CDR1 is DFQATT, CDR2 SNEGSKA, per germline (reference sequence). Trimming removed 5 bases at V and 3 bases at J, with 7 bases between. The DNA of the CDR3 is TGCAGTGCTGCGGACTACACTGAAGCTTTCTTT. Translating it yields CSAADYTEAFF.

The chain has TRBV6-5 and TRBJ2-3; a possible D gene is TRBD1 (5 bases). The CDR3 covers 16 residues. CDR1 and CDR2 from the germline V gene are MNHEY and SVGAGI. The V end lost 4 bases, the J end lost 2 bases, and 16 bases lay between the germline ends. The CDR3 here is CASSLAADIYTDTQYF. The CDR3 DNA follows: TGTGCCAGCAGTTTAGCCGCGGACATATACACAGATACGCAGTATTTT.

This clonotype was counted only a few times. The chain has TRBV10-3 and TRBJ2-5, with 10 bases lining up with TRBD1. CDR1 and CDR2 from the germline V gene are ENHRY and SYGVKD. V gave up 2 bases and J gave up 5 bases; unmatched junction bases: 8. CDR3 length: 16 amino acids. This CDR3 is CAISEGTGATRETQYF. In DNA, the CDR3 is TGTGCCATCAGTGAGGGGACAGGGGCAACTCGGGAGACCCAGTACTTC.

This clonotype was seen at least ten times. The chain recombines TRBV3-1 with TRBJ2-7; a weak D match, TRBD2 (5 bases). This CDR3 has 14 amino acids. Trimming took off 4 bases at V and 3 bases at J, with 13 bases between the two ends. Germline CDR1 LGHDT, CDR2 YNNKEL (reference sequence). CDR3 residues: CASSPKDDYYEQYF. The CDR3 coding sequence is TGTGCCAGCAGCCCGAAAGACGACTACTACGAGCAGTACTTC.